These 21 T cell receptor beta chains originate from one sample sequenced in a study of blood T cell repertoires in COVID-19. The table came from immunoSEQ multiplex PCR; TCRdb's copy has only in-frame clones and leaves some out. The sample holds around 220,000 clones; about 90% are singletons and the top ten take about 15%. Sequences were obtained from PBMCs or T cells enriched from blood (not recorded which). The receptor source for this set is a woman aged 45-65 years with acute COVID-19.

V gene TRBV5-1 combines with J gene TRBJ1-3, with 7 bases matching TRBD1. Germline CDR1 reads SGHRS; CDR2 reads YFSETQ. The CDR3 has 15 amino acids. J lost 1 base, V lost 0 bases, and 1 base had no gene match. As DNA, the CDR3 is TGCGCCAGCAGCTTGGCGACAGGGTCTGGAAACACCATATATTTT. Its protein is CASSLATGSGNTIYF.

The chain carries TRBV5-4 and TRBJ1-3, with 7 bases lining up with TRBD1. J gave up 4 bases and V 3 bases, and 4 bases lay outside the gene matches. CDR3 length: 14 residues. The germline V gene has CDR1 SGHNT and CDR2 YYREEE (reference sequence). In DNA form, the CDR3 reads TGTGCCAGCAGCTCACAGGGGATGGGAAACACCATATATTTT. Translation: CASSSQGMGNTIYF.

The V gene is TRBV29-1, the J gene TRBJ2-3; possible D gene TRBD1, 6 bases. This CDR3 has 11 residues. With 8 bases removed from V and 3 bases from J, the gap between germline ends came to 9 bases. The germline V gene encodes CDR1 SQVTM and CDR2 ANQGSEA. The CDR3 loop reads CSFRGTDTQYF. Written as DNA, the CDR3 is TGCAGCTTCAGGGGAACAGATACGCAGTATTTT.

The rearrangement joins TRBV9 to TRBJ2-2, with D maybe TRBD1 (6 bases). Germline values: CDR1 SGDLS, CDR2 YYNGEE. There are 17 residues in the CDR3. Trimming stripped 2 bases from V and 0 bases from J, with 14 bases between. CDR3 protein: CASSVPRDTANTGELFF. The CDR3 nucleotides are TGTGCCAGCAGCGTTCCCCGGGACACCGCGAACACCGGGGAGCTGTTTTTT.

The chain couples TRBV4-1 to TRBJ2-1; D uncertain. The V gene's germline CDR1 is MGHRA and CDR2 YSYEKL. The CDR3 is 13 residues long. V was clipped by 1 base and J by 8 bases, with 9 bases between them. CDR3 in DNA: TGCGCCAGCAGCCAAGGAGGCGTGTATGAGCAGTTCTTC. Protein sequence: CASSQGGVYEQFF.

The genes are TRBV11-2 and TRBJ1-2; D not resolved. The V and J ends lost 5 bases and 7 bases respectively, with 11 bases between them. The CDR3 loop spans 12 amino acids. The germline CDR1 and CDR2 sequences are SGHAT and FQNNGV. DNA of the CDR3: TGTGCCAGCAGCGGGGAGTTGGGTGGCTACACCTTC. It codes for CASSGELGGYTF.

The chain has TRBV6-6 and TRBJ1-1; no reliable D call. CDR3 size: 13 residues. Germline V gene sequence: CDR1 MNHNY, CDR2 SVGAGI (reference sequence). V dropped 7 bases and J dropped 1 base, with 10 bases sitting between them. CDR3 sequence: CASKETANTEAFF. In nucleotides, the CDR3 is TGTGCCAGCAAAGAAACAGCGAACACTGAAGCTTTCTTT.

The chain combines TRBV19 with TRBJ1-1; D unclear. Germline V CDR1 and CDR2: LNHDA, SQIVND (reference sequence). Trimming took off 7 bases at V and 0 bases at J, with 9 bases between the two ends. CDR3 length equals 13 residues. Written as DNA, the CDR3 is TGTGCCAGTAAGACTAGCATGAACACTGAAGCTTTCTTT. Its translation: CASKTSMNTEAFF.

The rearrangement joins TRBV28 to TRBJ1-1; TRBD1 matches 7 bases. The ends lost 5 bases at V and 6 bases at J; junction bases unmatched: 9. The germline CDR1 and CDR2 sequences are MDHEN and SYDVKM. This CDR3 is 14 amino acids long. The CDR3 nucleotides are TGTGCCAGCAGTCTACCTACGCAGGGGGCTGAAGCTTTCTTT. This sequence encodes CASSLPTQGAEAFF.

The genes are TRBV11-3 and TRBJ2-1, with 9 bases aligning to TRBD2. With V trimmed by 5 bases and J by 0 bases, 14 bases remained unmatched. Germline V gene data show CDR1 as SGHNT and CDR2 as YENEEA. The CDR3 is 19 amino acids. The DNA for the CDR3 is TGTGCCAGCAGCCCCGAAGCCGGGTTAGCGGGGGACTCCTACAATGAGCAGTTCTTC. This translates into CASSPEAGLAGDSYNEQFF. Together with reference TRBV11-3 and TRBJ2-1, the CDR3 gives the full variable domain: EAGVVQSPRYKIIEKKQPVAFWCNPISGHNTLYWYLQNLGQGPELLIRYENEEAVDDSQLPKDRFSAERLKGVDSTLKIQPAELGDSAVYLCASSPEAGLAGDSYNEQFFGPGTRLTVL.

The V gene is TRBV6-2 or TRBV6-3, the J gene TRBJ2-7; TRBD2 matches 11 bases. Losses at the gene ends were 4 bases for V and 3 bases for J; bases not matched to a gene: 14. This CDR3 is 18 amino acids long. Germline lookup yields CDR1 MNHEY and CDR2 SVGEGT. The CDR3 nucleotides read TGTGCCAGCAGTTTCCTAGCGGGAGGCCGATCTCTTGGCTACGAGCAGTACTTC. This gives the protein CASSFLAGGRSLGYEQYF.

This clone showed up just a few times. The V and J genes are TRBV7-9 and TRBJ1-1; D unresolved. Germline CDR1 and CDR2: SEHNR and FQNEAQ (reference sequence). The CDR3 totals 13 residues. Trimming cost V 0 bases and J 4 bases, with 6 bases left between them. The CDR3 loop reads CASSLAGPTEAFF. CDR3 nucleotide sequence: TGTGCCAGCAGCTTAGCGGGCCCCACTGAAGCTTTCTTT.

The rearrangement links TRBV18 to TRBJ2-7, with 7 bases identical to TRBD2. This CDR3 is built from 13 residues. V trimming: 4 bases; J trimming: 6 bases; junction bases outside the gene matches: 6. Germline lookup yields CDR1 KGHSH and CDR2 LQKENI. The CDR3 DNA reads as TGTGCCAGCTCACGAGGGAGGGCCCTCGAGCAGTACTTC. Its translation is CASSRGRALEQYF.

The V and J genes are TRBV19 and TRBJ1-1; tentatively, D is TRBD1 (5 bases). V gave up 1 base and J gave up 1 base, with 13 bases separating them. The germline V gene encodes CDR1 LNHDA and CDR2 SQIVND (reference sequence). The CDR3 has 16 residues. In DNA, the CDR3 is TGTGCCAGTAGTATAGTATGGAGGGGCGGGAACACTGAAGCTTTCTTT. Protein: CASSIVWRGGNTEAFF.

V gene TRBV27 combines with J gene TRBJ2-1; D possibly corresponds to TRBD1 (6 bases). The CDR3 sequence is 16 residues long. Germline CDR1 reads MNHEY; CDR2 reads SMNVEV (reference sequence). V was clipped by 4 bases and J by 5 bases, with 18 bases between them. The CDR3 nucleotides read TGTGCCAGCAGTTCGAGGAGACAGGAACCACACAATGAGCAGTTCTTC. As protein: CASSSRRQEPHNEQFF.

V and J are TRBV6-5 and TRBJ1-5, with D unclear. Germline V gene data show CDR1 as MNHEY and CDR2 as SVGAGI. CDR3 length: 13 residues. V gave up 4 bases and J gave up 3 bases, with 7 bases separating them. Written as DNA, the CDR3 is TGTGCCAGCAGTTCGACACTCAATCAGCCCCAGCATTTT. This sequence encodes CASSSTLNQPQHF.

In DNA, the CDR3 is TGTGCCAGCAGTTGGGGACAGCCGCTATCACCCCTCCACTTT. This sequence encodes CASSWGQPLSPLHF. This chain links TRBV6-5 with TRBJ1-6, with TRBD1 identical over 7 bases. V lost 4 bases and J lost 10; bases outside the gene matches: 7. This CDR3 is 14 amino acids long. Germline assignment: CDR1 MNHEY and CDR2 SVGAGI.

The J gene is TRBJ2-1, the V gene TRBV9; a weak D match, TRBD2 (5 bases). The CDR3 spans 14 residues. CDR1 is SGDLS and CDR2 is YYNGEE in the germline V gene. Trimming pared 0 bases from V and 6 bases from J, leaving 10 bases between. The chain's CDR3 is CASSVGLPLNEQFF. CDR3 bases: TGTGCCAGCAGCGTAGGACTACCCCTCAATGAGCAGTTCTTC.

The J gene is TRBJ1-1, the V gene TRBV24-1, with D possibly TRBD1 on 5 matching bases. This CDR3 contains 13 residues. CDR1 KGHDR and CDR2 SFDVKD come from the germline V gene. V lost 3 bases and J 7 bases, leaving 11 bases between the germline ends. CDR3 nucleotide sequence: TGTGCCACCAGTGATGCCGGACACGTTGAAGCTTTCTTT. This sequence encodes CATSDAGHVEAFF.

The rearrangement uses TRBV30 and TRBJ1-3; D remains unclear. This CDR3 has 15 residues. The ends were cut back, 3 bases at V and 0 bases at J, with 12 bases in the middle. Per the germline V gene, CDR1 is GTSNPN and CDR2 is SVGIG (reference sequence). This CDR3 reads CAWRSSPLSGNTIYF. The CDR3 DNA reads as TGTGCCTGGAGGTCGTCCCCCCTCTCTGGAAACACCATATATTTT.

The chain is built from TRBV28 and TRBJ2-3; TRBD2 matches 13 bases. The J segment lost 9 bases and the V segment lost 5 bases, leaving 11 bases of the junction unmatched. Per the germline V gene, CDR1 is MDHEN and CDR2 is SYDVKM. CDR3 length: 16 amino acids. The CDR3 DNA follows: TGTGCCAGCAGTGAAACTAGCGGGAGGGCTCGGGGGACGCAGTATTTT. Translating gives CASSETSGRARGTQYF. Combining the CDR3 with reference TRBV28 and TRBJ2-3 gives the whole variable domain DVKVTQSSRYLVKRTGEKVFLECVQDMDHENMFWYRQDPGLGLRLIYFSYDVKMKEKGDIPEGYSVSREKKERFSLILESASTNQTSMYLCASSETSGRARGTQYFGPGTRLTVL.